This T cell receptor beta chain is from a study of cytomegalovirus exposure and HLA in healthy donors. Primers for the PCR totalled 60 Vbeta and 13 Jbeta. This table comes from immunoSEQ multiplex PCR, and its TCRdb copy is limited to in-frame clones, with some not included. The sample includes about 140,000 clones, 82% seen only once; the top ten take about 3.2%. CDR3 size: 13 residues. V shed 6 bases, J shed 5 bases, and the junction held 1 base outside the gene matches. Germline CDR1 is WSHSY and CDR2 is SAAADI. Sequencing input: PBMCs. The TCR was taken from a man aged 18 to 29 in good health and CMV-seropositive. This chain links TRBV10-2 with TRBJ2-1; 10 bases align to TRBD1. CDR3 DNA: TGCGCCAGCAGGGACAGGGGGGACAATGAGCAGTTCTTC. This translates into CASRDRGDNEQFF.